This T cell receptor beta chain was identified during a study of blood T cell repertoires in COVID-19. The overall study: The cDNA or gDNA used as material had been derived from T cells, B-cell-depleted T cells, or PBMCs.

Authors' analysis steps: Nucleated cell number was recorded as an estimate derived from reference gene primer amplification. Measured with immunoSEQ multiplex PCR; TCRdb has only the in-frame clones, and not every one. V and J calls and clone size come straight from that table; D and trimming were deduced from the DNA. The sample includes about 220,000 clones, roughly four fifths of them seen just once. J was trimmed by 1 base and V by 4 bases; bases with no gene match: 9. The CDR3 is 16 residues long. In germline, CDR1 is SGHKS, CDR2 YYEKEE (reference sequence). This chain joins TRBV5-5 and TRBJ1-2, with 8 bases lining up with TRBD1. The receptor was derived from a woman aged 60 to 75 with acute or convalescent COVID-19. The sequenced material came from peripheral blood. In DNA form, the CDR3 reads TGTGCCAGCAGCACTTCGACAGGGGCGAGTAACTATGGCTACACCTTC. Translation: CASSTSTGASNYGYTF.